Below, one TCR beta chain is given with its context. The data stem from a study of T cell changes during pregnancy in multiple sclerosis. Per germline, CDR1 SGHTS and CDR2 YDEGEE. This CDR3 spans 19 amino acids. Germline trimming cut 0 bases from V and 8 bases from J; bases unmatched to any gene: 17. TCRdb keeps only in-frame clones here, not all; method: immunoSEQ multiplex PCR. The sample lists 90,000 to 150,000 clones, 85% to 95% seen once, with 6.2% in the top ten. The chain recombines TRBV5-8 with TRBJ2-1; 10 positions match TRBD2. The clonotype comes from a female donor with multiple sclerosis, enrolled in a pregnancy study. Sequenced here: peripheral blood, sampled before pregnancy. For the CDR3, the DNA is TGTGCCAGCAGCTTGGGGGCTAGCGGGAGAACCACATGGAGGTATGAGCAGTTCTTC. This codes for CASSLGASGRTTWRYEQFF.